This TCR beta chain was obtained from a study of OX40 agonist ivuxolimab in advanced cancers. Study as a whole: A history of anti-PD-1, anti-PD-L1 or anti-CTLA-4 therapy was acceptable, and approximately 39% had some. Whole-study results and caveats: CD8+ T cells showed, on average, more clonal expansion than CD4+ cells.

Notes on this clone: The antigen remains undetermined.

Germline V gene lookup returns CDR1 LGHNA and CDR2 YSLEER. This CDR3 spans 22 amino acids. The V gene end was trimmed by 0 bases and the J gene end by 0 bases; junction bases not matched to a gene: 17. It was autoimmune disease history or systemic immunosuppression that excluded patients. The repertoire was sequenced with immunoSEQ multiplex PCR; TCRdb's copy has only in-frame clones and lacks some. The sample records around 70,000 clones, approximately 84% being singletons. This TCR came from an adult with an advanced solid tumor such as melanoma, head and neck, liver or kidney cancer. The chain joins TRBV4-3 to TRBJ2-1; 10 bases match TRBD2. The sample in question was CD4+ or CD8+ T cells sorted from blood, obtained in a trial of the OX40 agonist ivuxolimab. As DNA, the CDR3 is TGCGCCAGCAGCCAAGAACTACTAGCGGGATCAAGGGCCCAAAACTCCTACAATGAGCAGTTCTTC. This translates into CASSQELLAGSRAQNSYNEQFF.